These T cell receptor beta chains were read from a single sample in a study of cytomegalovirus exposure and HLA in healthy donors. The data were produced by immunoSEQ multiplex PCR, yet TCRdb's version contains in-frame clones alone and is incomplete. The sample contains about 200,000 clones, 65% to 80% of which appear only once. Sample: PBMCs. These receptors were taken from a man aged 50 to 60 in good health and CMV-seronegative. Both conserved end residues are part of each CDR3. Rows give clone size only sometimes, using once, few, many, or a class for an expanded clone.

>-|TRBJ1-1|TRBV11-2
CASSLGDRVDTEAFF
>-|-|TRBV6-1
CASSGGTRFGSGSYEQYF
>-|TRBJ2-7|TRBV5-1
CASSWSHPDLAGRAYEQYF
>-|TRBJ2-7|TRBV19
CASSIIEGYEQYF
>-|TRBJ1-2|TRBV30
CAWSVQRVPPLYGYTF
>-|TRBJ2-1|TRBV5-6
CASRSREVRYNEQFF
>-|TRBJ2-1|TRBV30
CAWATGSVGAYNEQFF
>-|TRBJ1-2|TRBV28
CASRNMGQGVYTF
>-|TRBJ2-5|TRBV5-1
CASSLGTSSRWETQYF
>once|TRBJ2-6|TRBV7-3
CASSLAGQGRSGANVLTF
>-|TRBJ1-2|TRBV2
CASSEGGYGYTF
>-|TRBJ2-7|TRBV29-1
CSVGDREYYEQYF
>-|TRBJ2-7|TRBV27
CASSLSRGSYSSYEQYF
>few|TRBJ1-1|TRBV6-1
CASQTRYNTEAFF
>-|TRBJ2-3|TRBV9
CASSEGPRRGDTDTQYF
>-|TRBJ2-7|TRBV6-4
CASSDSVGRIFYEQYF
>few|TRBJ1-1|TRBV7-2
CASSLANSMGNTEAFF
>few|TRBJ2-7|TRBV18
CASSPRTSGISYEQYF
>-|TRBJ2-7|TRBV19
CASSGTGVSYEQYF
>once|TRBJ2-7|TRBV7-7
CASSPRTGTYEQYF
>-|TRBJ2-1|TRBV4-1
CASSQVGGSGYNEQFF
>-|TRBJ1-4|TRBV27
CAAGTPRGKLFF
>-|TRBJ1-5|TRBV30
CAWSVRDRGYQPQHF
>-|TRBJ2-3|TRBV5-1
CASSDGTSTDTQYF
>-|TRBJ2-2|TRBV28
CASSSPGLAGEAGELFF
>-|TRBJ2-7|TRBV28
CASSVPLTGLGYEQYF
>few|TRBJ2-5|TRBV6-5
CASSYSAGGQETQYF
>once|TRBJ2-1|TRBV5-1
CASSTNNEQFF
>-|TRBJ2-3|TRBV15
CATSRDNERERRDTQYF
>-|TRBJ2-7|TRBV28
CASSLTGTNYEQYF
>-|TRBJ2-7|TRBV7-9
CASSREEEQYF
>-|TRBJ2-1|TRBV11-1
CASSGWGEGRNEQFF
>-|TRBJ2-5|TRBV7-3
CASSPRGTTQETQYF
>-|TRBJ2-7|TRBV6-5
CASSRLAGVGDEQYF
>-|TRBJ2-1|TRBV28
CASSPGTSGSKGQFF
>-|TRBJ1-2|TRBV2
CASILRRGDYGYTF
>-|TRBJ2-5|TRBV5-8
CASSLTGGRETQYF
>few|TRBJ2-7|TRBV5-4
CASSSGLAGYEQYF
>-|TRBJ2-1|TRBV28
CKASGRAGTNEQFF
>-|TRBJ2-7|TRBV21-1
CASSKVVRAGTYEQYF
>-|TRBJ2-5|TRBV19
CASSRGQGFETQYF
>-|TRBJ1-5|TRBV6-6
CASSNGQRTNQPQHF
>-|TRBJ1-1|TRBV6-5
CASRARSEGTEAFF
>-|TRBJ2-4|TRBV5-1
CASSLERPGGWENIQYF